Below are 26 T cell receptor beta chains sequenced from a single sample in a study of neoadjuvant nivolumab and ipilimumab in lung cancer. Assay used: immunoSEQ multiplex PCR; TCRdb lists only in-frame clones, some missing. The sample includes tens of thousands of clones, 85% to 90% seen only once; the top ten take approximately 3.7%. The sequenced sample was blood, obtained before neoadjuvant nivolumab, alone or with ipilimumab. Receptors originate from an adult with non-small cell lung cancer. Some clones in this sample may be carry-over from other donors' samples.

V usage is TRBV7-2 and J usage is TRBJ1-5; 7 bases agree with TRBD1. CDR1 is SGHTA, CDR2 FQGNSA, per germline. The V segment lost 5 bases and the J segment 0 bases; nucleotides outside the gene matches: 4. The CDR3 consists of 15 residues. The CDR3 protein is CASSLGQYSNQPQHF. DNA for the CDR3: TGTGCCAGCAGCCTGGGACAGTATAGCAATCAGCCCCAGCATTTT.

The chain has TRBV7-9 and TRBJ2-7; D uncertain. The germline gives CDR1 SEHNR, CDR2 FQNEAQ (reference sequence). The CDR3 covers 17 residues. Trimming took 6 bases from V and 2 from J, leaving 23 bases between them. CDR3 sequence: CASSLGYRVDRTYEQYF. The CDR3 bases are TGTGCCAGCAGTTTGGGCTATCGAGTGGACCGAACCTACGAGCAGTACTTC.

The CDR3 region is CASGRTGFMNTEAFF. In nucleotides, the CDR3 is TGCGCCAGCGGCCGGACAGGCTTCATGAACACTGAAGCTTTCTTT. V usage is TRBV10-2 and J usage is TRBJ1-1; 7 nucleotides align to TRBD1. With V trimmed by 8 bases and J by 0 bases, 9 bases remained unmatched. Germline CDR1 reads WSHSY; CDR2 reads SAAADI. The CDR3 totals 15 residues.

The chain employs TRBV18 and TRBJ2-7, with D possibly matching TRBD2 (5 bases). The CDR3 spans 13 residues. With 4 bases removed from V and 7 bases from J, the gap between germline ends came to 14 bases. Germline V gives CDR1 KGHSH, CDR2 LQKENI. As DNA, the CDR3 is TGTGCCAGCTCACAAGGCTCCGGGGAAGAGCAGTACTTC. It yields the protein CASSQGSGEEQYF. Supplemented by reference TRBV18 and TRBJ2-7, the full variable domain reads NAGVMQNPRHLVRRRGQEARLRCSPMKGHSHVYWYRQLPEEGLKFMVYLQKENIIDESGMPKERFSAEFPKEGPSILRIQQVVRGDSAAYFCASSQGSGEEQYFGPGTRLTVT.

This chain uses TRBV7-9 with TRBJ2-7, with a possible D match to TRBD1 (5 bases). CDR3 length: 14 residues. Deletions cut 5 bases from V and 4 bases from J, with 15 bases between. Germline V gene data show CDR1 as SEHNR and CDR2 as FQNEAQ (reference sequence). The CDR3 DNA follows: TGTGCCAGCAGCCCCCGGACATCTTTATACGAGCAGTACTTC. Protein product: CASSPRTSLYEQYF.

The chain has TRBV7-2 and TRBJ2-7; 8 positions agree with TRBD1. The V gene end was trimmed by 5 bases and the J gene end by 3 bases; junction bases not matched to a gene: 3. Germline CDR1 reads SGHTA; CDR2 reads FQGNSA. This CDR3 comprises 13 residues. This CDR3 reads CASSQTGVYEQYF. CDR3 DNA sequence: TGTGCCAGCAGCCAGACAGGGGTCTACGAGCAGTACTTC.

The chain joins TRBV19 to TRBJ2-7; D is tentatively TRBD1 or TRBD2 (5 bases each). The germline V gene has CDR1 LNHDA and CDR2 SQIVND (reference sequence). Between the trimmed V and J ends, which lost 1 base and 3 bases, there was a span of 13 bases. This CDR3 is 15 amino acids long. The CDR3 DNA sequence: TGTGCCAGTAGTATAGCCCTGGGGACCGTCTACGAGCAGTACTTC. This sequence encodes CASSIALGTVYEQYF. The full variable domain, rest sourced from reference TRBV19 and TRBJ2-7, is DGGITQSPKYLFRKEGQNVTLSCEQNLNHDAMYWYRQDPGQGLRLIYYSQIVNDFQKGDIAEGYSVSREKKESFPLTVTSAQKNPTAFYLCASSIALGTVYEQYFGPGTRLTVT.

The V gene is TRBV5-1, the J gene TRBJ2-1; TRBD1 might be the D (5 bases). Trimming removed 4 bases from V and 8 bases from J, with 16 bases in between. Germline CDR1 SGHRS, CDR2 YFSETQ. The CDR3 is made up of 14 amino acids. CDR3 sequence: CASSLVAGLDEQFF. In DNA, the CDR3 is TGCGCCAGCAGCCTCGTAGCAGGGCTGGATGAGCAGTTCTTC.

The rearrangement links TRBV6-6 to TRBJ2-2, with D perhaps matching TRBD1 (6 bases). The CDR3 length is 13 residues. Trimming shortened V by 6 bases and J by 4 bases, and 9 bases separated the two germline ends. The germline V gene encodes CDR1 MNHNY and CDR2 SVGAGI (reference sequence). CDR3 loop: CASSTTGTGELFF. DNA of the CDR3: TGTGCCAGCAGCACGACAGGCACCGGGGAGCTGTTTTTT.

In DNA form, the CDR3 reads TGTGCCAGCAGCCACCAATTTGGTCCGAACACTGAAGCTTTCTTT. Its protein is CASSHQFGPNTEAFF. The chain recombines TRBV7-9 with TRBJ1-1; no reliable D call. Per the germline V gene, CDR1 is SEHNR and CDR2 is FQNEAQ (reference sequence). The germline V and J ends were trimmed by 5 bases and 1 base, with 14 bases remaining between them. The CDR3 is 15 amino acids.

The V and J genes are TRBV29-1 and TRBJ2-5, with 14 bases aligning to TRBD2. The CDR3 has 17 amino acids. Germline lookup yields CDR1 SQVTM and CDR2 ANQGSEA. Germline trimming cut 5 bases from V and 2 bases from J; bases unmatched to any gene: 10. The DNA for the CDR3 is TGCAGCGTTTCCGGGACTAGCGGGAGCAGGCGGCAAGAGACCCAGTACTTC. It is translated as CSVSGTSGSRRQETQYF.

Worth noting for this clone: Other DNA sequences from this sample encode an identical CDR3 as well. As DNA, the CDR3 is TGTGCCAGCAGTCACCGCGGGAGGCAAGAGACCCAGTACTTC. It translates to CASSHRGRQETQYF. V and J are TRBV28 and TRBJ2-5; 8 bases map to TRBD2. The CDR3 totals 14 residues. Unmatched junction bases numbered 4, after V lost 5 bases and J lost 2 bases. Germline V lookup: CDR1 MDHEN, CDR2 SYDVKM.

This clone was recorded only once. The V gene is TRBV6-1, the J gene TRBJ1-1, with D tentatively TRBD1 (6 bases). V was trimmed by 2 bases and J by 6 bases, leaving 16 bases between them. The CDR3 is 15 amino acids. Germline CDR1 reads MNHNS; CDR2 reads SASEGT. The CDR3 sequence: CASSEPSQAGAEAFF. CDR3 DNA sequence: TGTGCCAGCAGTGAACCATCCCAGGCAGGGGCTGAAGCTTTCTTT.

The V gene is TRBV9, the J gene TRBJ1-1; D ambiguous. The germline V and J ends were trimmed by 0 bases and 0 bases, with 3 bases remaining between them. The CDR3 loop spans 13 amino acids. Germline CDR1 is SGDLS and CDR2 is YYNGEE. Here the CDR3 DNA reads TGTGCCAGCAGCGTAGCGCTGAACACTGAAGCTTTCTTT. Translating gives CASSVALNTEAFF.

This clone was seen only once. V and J are TRBV7-2 and TRBJ2-7, with D perhaps TRBD1 (6 bases). Between the trimmed V and J ends, which lost 3 bases and 3 bases, there was a span of 9 bases. Germline V gives CDR1 SGHTA, CDR2 FQGNSA. The CDR3 covers 13 residues. In DNA, the CDR3 is TGTGCCAGCAGCTTTGGCAGGGGCTACGAGCAGTACTTC. Encoded protein: CASSFGRGYEQYF.

This clone rates as medium-sized. The V gene is TRBV2, the J gene TRBJ2-3, with D possibly being TRBD1 (6 bases). The CDR3 runs 15 residues. The germline V and J ends were trimmed by 5 bases and 0 bases, with 12 bases remaining between them. CDR1 and CDR2 from the germline V gene are SNHLY and FYNNEI. The CDR3 DNA sequence: TGTGCCAGCAGTCCTGGGACATTTAGCACAGATACGCAGTATTTT. Protein product: CASSPGTFSTDTQYF.

The rearrangement uses TRBV12-5 and TRBJ1-1; no definite D call. The germline V and J ends were trimmed by 6 bases and 5 bases, with 13 bases remaining between them. The CDR3 length is 13 residues. Germline-derived CDR1 and CDR2 are LGHNT and FRNRAP. In DNA, the CDR3 is TGTGCTAGTGGAGAGTGGAGTGCAACTGAAGCTTTCTTT. Translated, it gives CASGEWSATEAFF.

V gene TRBV5-6 combines with J gene TRBJ2-3, with D perhaps TRBD2 (6 bases). CDR1 and CDR2 from the germline V gene are SGHDT and YYEEEE. The CDR3 is 12 residues long. CDR3 protein: CASSGGTDTQYF. The CDR3 DNA is TGTGCTTCCTCGGGGGGCACAGATACGCAGTATTTT.

The gene calls are TRBV5-1 and TRBJ1-5, with 10 bases identical to TRBD1. Germline V CDR1 and CDR2: SGHRS, YFSETQ. The length of the CDR3 is 13 residues. Losses at the gene ends were 7 bases for V and 6 bases for J; bases not matched to a gene: 4. Here the CDR3 reads CASGTGDGQPQHF. CDR3 nucleotide sequence: TGCGCCAGCGGGACAGGGGATGGTCAGCCCCAGCATTTT. Together with reference TRBV5-1 and TRBJ1-5, the CDR3 gives the full variable domain: KAGVTQTPRYLIKTRGQQVTLSCSPISGHRSVSWYQQTPGQGLQFLFEYFSETQRNKGNFPGRFSGRQFSNSRSEMNVSTLELGDSALYLCASGTGDGQPQHFGDGTRLSIL.

The chain has TRBV7-9 and TRBJ2-1; D may be TRBD1 (6 bases). The CDR3 spans 12 residues. V lost 4 bases and J 10 bases, leaving 11 bases between the germline ends. CDR1 and CDR2 from the germline V gene are SEHNR and FQNEAQ (reference sequence). CDR3 nucleotides: TGTGCCAGCAGCTCGGTGGACAGAGAGCAGTTCTTC. Translating gives CASSSVDREQFF. Filled out from reference TRBV7-9 and TRBJ2-1, the complete variable domain reads DTGVSQNPRHKITKRGQNVTFRCDPISEHNRLYWYRQTLGQGPEFLTYFQNEAQLEKSRLLSDRFSAERPKGSFSTLEIQRTEQGDSAMYLCASSSVDREQFFGPGTRLTVL.

The chain recombines TRBV5-6 with TRBJ2-7, with D maybe TRBD2 (5 bases). V gave up 4 bases and J gave up 3 bases, with 11 bases separating them. The CDR3 sequence is 13 residues long. The germline V gene encodes CDR1 SGHDT and CDR2 YYEEEE. The CDR3 sequence: CASSRSGVYEQYF. The CDR3 coding sequence is TGTGCCAGCAGCCGCAGCGGTGTCTACGAGCAGTACTTC.

J is TRBJ2-7 and V is TRBV19; D is undetermined. Trimming took off 5 bases at V and 6 bases at J, with 26 bases between the two ends. Germline V gene data show CDR1 as LNHDA and CDR2 as SQIVND (reference sequence). This CDR3 has 17 residues. The CDR3 DNA reads TGTGCCAGTAGTCCTCGCGTCCGCGGAGCGCGTAACTCCGAGCAGTACTTC. This sequence encodes CASSPRVRGARNSEQYF. The complete variable domain, with remaining parts taken from reference TRBV19 and TRBJ2-7, reads DGGITQSPKYLFRKEGQNVTLSCEQNLNHDAMYWYRQDPGQGLRLIYYSQIVNDFQKGDIAEGYSVSREKKESFPLTVTSAQKNPTAFYLCASSPRVRGARNSEQYFGPGTRLTVT.

The chain joins TRBV6-4 to TRBJ2-1; TRBD1 agrees at 7 bases. Germline values: CDR1 MRHNA, CDR2 SNTAGT. Trimming at V came to 4 bases and at J to 9 bases, leaving 6 bases not matched to a gene. The CDR3 is 13 amino acids. CDR3 in amino acids: CASSAFRTGEQFF. The CDR3, as DNA: TGTGCCAGCAGTGCCTTTAGGACAGGTGAGCAGTTCTTC.

The chain is built from TRBV29-1 and TRBJ2-1; 7 nucleotides align to TRBD1. Germline V gene data show CDR1 as SQVTM and CDR2 as ANQGSEA. The V segment lost 2 bases and the J segment 1 base; nucleotides outside the gene matches: 2. The CDR3 loop spans 14 amino acids. The CDR3 loop reads CSVEFRGSYNEQFF. The CDR3 region has the DNA TGCAGCGTTGAATTCAGGGGGTCCTACAATGAGCAGTTCTTC.

The chain employs TRBV7-9 and TRBJ1-1, with D hard to call. Germline CDR1 reads SEHNR; CDR2 reads FQNEAQ (reference sequence). V was pared by 5 bases and J by 1 base, with 5 bases between. The CDR3 runs to 12 residues. CDR3 nucleotides: TGTGCCAGCAGCCCCCAGAACACTGAAGCTTTCTTT. Amino acids: CASSPQNTEAFF.

J is TRBJ2-1 and V is TRBV4-1, with 11 bases aligning to TRBD2. This CDR3 is 15 amino acids long. Germline V gene sequence: CDR1 MGHRA, CDR2 YSYEKL. The V gene end was trimmed by 4 bases and the J gene end by 8 bases; junction bases not matched to a gene: 7. The CDR3 DNA sequence: TGCGCCAGCAGCCCCTCTAGCGGGAGGATCGATGAGCAGTTCTTC. Residues: CASSPSSGRIDEQFF.